This entry is about one TCR beta chain. The use of a sample-barcoded 5' primer and a J-beta primer mix characterized a second PCR of about 7 to 12 cycles. Using its own MiXCR run on the 5' RACE reads, TCRdb lists one record per CDR3 protein. The repertoire holds approximately 780,000 distinct CDR3 sequences, 20% to 30% seen once, with under 3% in the top ten. These data originate in a study of blood T cells in healthy people across ages. Every donor contributed around 10 milliliters of peripheral blood by blood draw. Per sample, at least 6 micrograms of total RNA were extracted. From germline, CDR1 is MGHRA and CDR2 YSYEKL. The CDR3 runs to 12 residues. V was trimmed by 1 base and J by 13 bases, leaving 10 bases between them. Separately, the same data were catalogued under a study of T cells of mothers and their children. That paper states: Maternal samples each gave over 9.5 million TCR beta CDR3 reads, and child samples around 3.2 million each. The study found slightly higher but non-significant overlap in related versus unrelated mother-child pairs.

This sequence was found in a boy between 10 and 17 years old in good health. The rearrangement joins TRBV4-1 to TRBJ1-4; D gene unclear. Material: blood. The DNA of the CDR3 is TGCGCCAGCAGCCAAGGGTCTGGCAGACTGTTTTTT. This translates into CASSQGSGRLFF.